Sequencing of this T cell receptor beta chain was carried out in a study of brain T cells in children with intractable seizures. The time point denotes: blood from clinic visit 5 months post-surgery; TSC patient then seizure free. The sequenced cases were selected for having the highest brain T cell transcript signatures. The data were produced by immunoSEQ multiplex PCR, yet TCRdb's version contains in-frame clones alone and is incomplete. Among under 400,000 clones listed, roughly 92% were seen once. For this clone: Its matching antigen is unknown.

Regarding the study as a whole: Clones missing pre-surgery may reflect undersampling of that blood sample.

Germline V gene sequence: CDR1 DFQATT, CDR2 SNEGSKA (reference sequence). V gave up 3 bases and J gave up 10 bases, with 17 bases separating them. CDR3 size: 13 residues. This chain uses TRBV20-1 with TRBJ2-3; tentatively, D is TRBD2 (5 bases). The receptor was isolated from a boy in the first two years of life with tuberous sclerosis and intractable seizures. The sample here was peripheral blood, taken 4 to 6 months after surgery. The CDR3 coding sequence is TGCAGTGCTAGTCGACTGGAGGAAAGGTCGCAGTATTTT. The encoded protein is CSASRLEERSQYF.